A selection of T cell receptor beta chains follows, all from one sample in a study of STAT5B mutations in CD4+ large granular lymphocyte leukemia. The protocol was immunoSEQ multiplex PCR, while the TCRdb copy is restricted to in-frame clones and leaves out a portion. The data hold 25,000 to 35,000 clones, with roughly 74% observed a single time. The specimen was CD4+ T cells from blood buffy coats. The receptors were sampled from a human donor in good health. Each CDR3 is given with its conserved first and last residue. A D gene is named only where the DNA matches it firmly. Clone size is given for some rows only: seen once, a few or many times, or a class if the clone is expanded.

D gene,CDR3 length,clone size,V gene,J gene,CDR3 DNA,CDR3 protein
NA,13,NA,TRBV6-4,TRBJ2-5,TGTGCCAGCAGCAGACACCATCAAGAGACCCAGTACTTC,CASSRHHQETQYF
NA,15,NA,TRBV4-1,TRBJ2-3,TGCGCCAGCAGCCAAGATGCCAGGAGCACAGATACGCAGTATTTT,CASSQDARSTDTQYF
TRBD1,18,NA,TRBV10-3,TRBJ2-6,TGTGCCACCACAGGCGGACAGGGATCCCACTCTGGGGCCAACGTCCTGACTTTC,CATTGGQGSHSGANVLTF
NA,10,once,TRBV29-1,TRBJ1-1,TGCAGCGTGGGTTCGGCCGCGGCTTTCTTT,CSVGSAAAFF
NA,15,NA,TRBV2,TRBJ1-3,TGTGCCAGCAGTGGGCTACGACTCTCTGGAAACACCATATATTTT,CASSGLRLSGNTIYF
NA,13,NA,TRBV30,TRBJ2-6,TGTGCCTGGGGTGTATTTGGGGCCAACGTCCTGACTTTC,CAWGVFGANVLTF
NA,16,NA,TRBV10-3,TRBJ2-3,TGTGCCATCAGTTTCGGGACGGTGGCTATAACAGATACGCAGTATTTT,CAISFGTVAITDTQYF
NA,13,NA,TRBV6-5,TRBJ2-5,TGTGCCAGCAGCGAGTTCTACCAAGAGACCCAGTACTTC,CASSEFYQETQYF
NA,14,NA,TRBV18,TRBJ1-5,TGTGCCAGCTCACCAGACGGCGGCAATCAGCCCCAGCATTTT,CASSPDGGNQPQHF
NA,13,NA,TRBV30,TRBJ2-7,TGTGCCTGGTCGGGGACTTTAATAGAAGGGCAGTACTTC,CAWSGTLIEGQYF
NA,13,NA,TRBV29-1,TRBJ1-3,TGCAGCGTGGGGGGGAGCTCTGGAAACACCATATATTTT,CSVGGSSGNTIYF
NA,17,NA,TRBV10-3,TRBJ2-2,TGTGCCATCAGTGGGGTGGTTCGGCAGACGAACACCGGGGAGCTGTTTTTT,CAISGVVRQTNTGELFF
NA,13,NA,TRBV30,TRBJ2-3,TGTGCCTGGGCCAGGACTAGCACAGATACGCAGTATTTT,CAWARTSTDTQYF
NA,13,NA,TRBV19,TRBJ1-2,TGTGCCAGTAGCAGGGACATCAACTATGGCTACACCTTC,CASSRDINYGYTF
NA,15,NA,TRBV21-1,TRBJ2-1,TGTGCCAGCAGCGATACTAGCGGGACCTACAATGAGCAGTTCTTC,CASSDTSGTYNEQFF
NA,14,NA,TRBV19,TRBJ1-5,TGTGCCAGTTCGCAAGGGATCCGTAATCAGCCCCAGCATTTT,CASSQGIRNQPQHF
NA,16,NA,TRBV7-7,TRBJ2-2,TGTGCCAGCAGCTTAGGGGGGCCCGGGAACACCGGGGAGCTGTTTTTT,CASSLGGPGNTGELFF
TRBD2,16,NA,TRBV7-2,TRBJ2-5,TGTGCCAGCAGCTCTAGCGGGAGTATAGAGGCTGAGACCCAGTACTTC,CASSSSGSIEAETQYF
NA,15,few,TRBV7-2,TRBJ1-3,TGTGCCAGCAGCTTAGTCCCCGACTCTGGAAACACCATATATTTT,CASSLVPDSGNTIYF
TRBD1,13,few,TRBV30,TRBJ1-1,TGTGCCTGGAGTCGCGACAGGGGCGCTGAAGCTTTCTTT,CAWSRDRGAEAFF
NA,13,few,TRBV11-1,TRBJ1-2,TGTGCCAGCAGCTTACCAACGGATGGGGGCTACACCTTC,CASSLPTDGGYTF
NA,15,NA,TRBV18,TRBJ1-1,TGTGCCAGCTCACCGGGGGGAGGAACGTACACTGAAGCTTTCTTT,CASSPGGGTYTEAFF
TRBD1,15,NA,TRBV7-6,TRBJ1-5,TGTGCCAGCAGCCCCCGGACAGGGGGGGTTCAGCCCCAGCATTTT,CASSPRTGGVQPQHF
TRBD1,13,NA,TRBV29-1,TRBJ2-7,TGCAGCGTGAGGGGGCAAGGGAGCTACGAGCAGTACTTC,CSVRGQGSYEQYF
NA,13,NA,TRBV7-9,TRBJ1-1,TGTGCCAGCAGCTTAAGTTTGAACACTGAAGCTTTCTTT,CASSLSLNTEAFF
TRBD1,12,NA,TRBV30,TRBJ1-1,TGTGCCTGGAGAGCACAGGGGTTGGAAGCTTTCTTT,CAWRAQGLEAFF
NA,15,NA,TRBV2,TRBJ1-2,TGTGCCAGCAGTGAAGCAAGGGTCAGGGCGGTTGGCTACACCTTC,CASSEARVRAVGYTF
NA,16,NA,TRBV5-1,TRBJ1-2,TGCGCCAGCAGCTTGGCCGTCGGTCGCCGGGGGACTGGCTACACCTTC,CASSLAVGRRGTGYTF
NA,15,NA,TRBV29-1,TRBJ1-3,TGCAGCGTGGCCAGGGATGACTTCTCTGGAAACACCATATATTTT,CSVARDDFSGNTIYF
NA,16,NA,TRBV6-1,TRBJ1-2,TGTGCCAGCAGTGAAGCGGTCTTGTGGGGGGACTATGGCTACACCTTC,CASSEAVLWGDYGYTF
NA,13,few,TRBV10-3,TRBJ2-2,TGTGCCATCAGTGAGCCAAGGAACCGGGAGCTGTTTTTT,CAISEPRNRELFF
TRBD1,15,NA,TRBV11-3,TRBJ1-4,TGTGCCAGCAGCCGACGGCAGGGGGCCTTTGAAAAACTGTTTTTT,CASSRRQGAFEKLFF
TRBD1,12,NA,TRBV29-1,TRBJ1-1,TGCAGCGTTGCTCGGGGAGGGGGCGAAGCTTTCTTT,CSVARGGGEAFF
NA,16,NA,TRBV4-1,TRBJ1-6,TGCGCCAGCAGCCAAGAAAGGGGCACCTATAATTCACCCCTCCACTTT,CASSQERGTYNSPLHF
TRBD1,17,NA,TRBV7-2,TRBJ2-1,TGTGCCAGCAGCCTGGGACAGGGAATAGGGAAAAACAATGAGCAGTTCTTC,CASSLGQGIGKNNEQFF
TRBD2,14,NA,TRBV9,TRBJ2-2,TGTGCCAGCCGACTAGCGGGAAACACCGGGGAGCTGTTTTTT,CASRLAGNTGELFF
TRBD1,14,NA,TRBV5-4,TRBJ2-5,TGTGCCAGCAGCCCCGACAGGGTGTTCGAGACCCAGTACTTC,CASSPDRVFETQYF
NA,17,NA,TRBV5-1,TRBJ2-5,TGCGCCAGCAGCCTGAGTGGAAGGGGCGCCACAGGGGAGACCCAGTACTTC,CASSLSGRGATGETQYF
TRBD1,17,NA,TRBV27,TRBJ1-1,TGTGCCAGCACCAGAACGGGACAGGGGTTTTTGAACACTGAAGCTTTCTTT,CASTRTGQGFLNTEAFF
NA,15,NA,TRBV28,TRBJ1-3,TGTGCCACGGGGAGTCAGGCGAACTCTGGAAACACCATATATTTT,CATGSQANSGNTIYF
NA,14,once,TRBV5-1,TRBJ2-3,TGCGCCAGCAGCTTGCGCAGTGTCACAGATACGCAGTATTTT,CASSLRSVTDTQYF
TRBD1,14,few,TRBV6-5,TRBJ1-6,TGTGCCAGCAGGAACGGACAGGGGAGAACACCCCTCCACTTT,CASRNGQGRTPLHF